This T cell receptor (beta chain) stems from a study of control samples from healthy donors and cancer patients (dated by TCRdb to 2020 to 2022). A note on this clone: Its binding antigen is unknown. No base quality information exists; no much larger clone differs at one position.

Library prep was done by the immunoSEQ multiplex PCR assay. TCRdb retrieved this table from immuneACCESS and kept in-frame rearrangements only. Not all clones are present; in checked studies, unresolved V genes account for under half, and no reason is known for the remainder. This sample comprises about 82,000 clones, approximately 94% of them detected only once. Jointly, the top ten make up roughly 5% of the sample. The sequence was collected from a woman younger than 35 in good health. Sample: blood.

The encoded CDR3 is CASSLVRASTGTF. The DNA sequence is TGTGCCAGCAGCTTGGTTCGGGCCAGCACGGGTACCTTC. Recombination joined TRBV5-6 with TRBJ1-2; too little of a D gene remains to name it. The trim is 0 bases for V and 14 bases for J, with a gap of 17 bases between the germline ends. Reading from cysteine to phenylalanine, the CDR3 counts 13 amino acids. Kept here is only the CDR3 DNA, which spans 39 bases and is read in frame from base 1. CDR1 SGHDT and CDR2 YYEEEE were looked up in the germline V gene.